A selection of T cell receptor beta chains follows, all from one sample in a study of blood T cell repertoires in COVID-19. This table comes from immunoSEQ multiplex PCR, and its TCRdb copy is limited to in-frame clones, with some not included. The table records some 370,000 clones, 89% of them present only once. Source material: peripheral blood. The receptor set was obtained from a man aged 35-49 years with acute or convalescent COVID-19. Each CDR3 is given with its conserved first and last residue. The order of the fields is V gene, J gene, CDR3 length, D gene, clone size, CDR3 DNA, CDR3 protein. The D gene is left open where the match is weak. Where a row states a size, it is once, few, many or the class of an expanded clone; other rows omit it.

>TRBV4-1|TRBJ2-5|12|NA|NA
TGCGCCAGCAGGGACAGACTAGAGACCCAGTACTTC
CASRDRLETQYF
>TRBV7-3|TRBJ2-3|14|NA|NA
TGTGCCAGCAGCCAGAGGACAGACACAGATACGCAGTATTTT
CASSQRTDTDTQYF
>TRBV2|TRBJ2-1|13|NA|NA
TGTGCCAGCAATAGGGGGGGGGAAAATGAGCAGTTCTTC
CASNRGGENEQFF
>TRBV19|TRBJ1-2|14|NA|NA
TGTGCCAGTATGTTTGCGGGGTTCAACTATGGCTACACCTTC
CASMFAGFNYGYTF
>TRBV9|TRBJ2-7|14|NA|NA
TGTGCCAGCAGCGTAGATAACAGACCCTACGAGCAGTACTTC
CASSVDNRPYEQYF
>TRBV5-1|TRBJ2-1|15|TRBD2|NA
TGCGCCAGCAGCTTGGGCGGGAGTAGATACAATGAGCAGTTCTTC
CASSLGGSRYNEQFF
>TRBV19|TRBJ2-2|15|NA|NA
TGTGCCAGTAGTATTGCGGGTTGGGACACCGGGGAGCTGTTTTTT
CASSIAGWDTGELFF
>TRBV16|TRBJ1-5|14|NA|NA
TGTGCCAGCAGCCAATTGAGAAGTGGTCAGCCCCAGCATTTT
CASSQLRSGQPQHF
>TRBV9|TRBJ1-2|13|NA|NA
TGTGCCAGCAGCGTTGAGGGAGGGACTAGCCACACCTTC
CASSVEGGTSHTF
>TRBV6-5|TRBJ1-1|15|NA|NA
TGTGCCAGCAGTTACAGCCTGACAGTGGACACTGAAGCTTTCTTT
CASSYSLTVDTEAFF
>TRBV19|TRBJ1-2|14|TRBD1|NA
TGTGCCAGTAGTTCCTGGGACAGAGACTATGGCTACACCTTC
CASSSWDRDYGYTF
>TRBV7-3|TRBJ2-7|12|NA|NA
TGTGCCAGCAGCCCAACTACGGGCGAGCAGTACTTC
CASSPTTGEQYF
>TRBV19|TRBJ1-1|16|TRBD1|NA
TGTGCCAGTAGTATCGGGACAGATCGGCCGAACACTGAAGCTTTCTTT
CASSIGTDRPNTEAFF
>TRBV27|TRBJ2-7|13|NA|NA
TGTGCCAGCAGTTCCGGGATGAACTACGAGCAGTACTTC
CASSSGMNYEQYF
>TRBV29-1|TRBJ2-5|13|NA|NA
TGCAGCGTGGGCAGGGACGGGGGAGAGACCCAGTACTTC
CSVGRDGGETQYF
>TRBV4-2|TRBJ1-3|13|NA|NA
TGTGCCAGCAGCCCAGTGGTCGGAAACACCATATATTTT
CASSPVVGNTIYF
>TRBV10-3|TRBJ2-5|14|NA|few
TGTGCCATCAGGGACGCAGCAGGGGCAGAGACCCAGTACTTC
CAIRDAAGAETQYF
>TRBV24-1|TRBJ2-1|16|NA|NA
TGTGCCACCAGTGATTCCTCGGGTGGATCTTACAATGAGCAGTTCTTC
CATSDSSGGSYNEQFF
>TRBV7-9|TRBJ1-2|12|NA|NA
TGTGCCAGCAGCTCAGACAGCTATGGCTACACCTTC
CASSSDSYGYTF
>TRBV2|TRBJ1-1|15|NA|NA
TGTGCCAGCAGGAAGACAGGAATTAAGAACACTGAAGCTTTCTTT
CASRKTGIKNTEAFF
>TRBV7-8|TRBJ2-2|13|NA|NA
TGTGCCAGCAGCCACCGGGGAAACGGGGAGCTGTTTTTT
CASSHRGNGELFF
>TRBV11-2|TRBJ2-3|15|TRBD1|NA
TGTGCCAGCAGCCGCACAGGGGCCCGCACAGATACGCAGTATTTT
CASSRTGARTDTQYF
>TRBV6-4|TRBJ2-1|15|TRBD2|NA
TGTGCCAGCAGTGCCACTAGCGGGGGGGCCAATGAGCAGTTCTTC
CASSATSGGANEQFF
>TRBV28|TRBJ2-3|13|NA|NA
TGTGCCAGCAGTTTAATGCCCGGGGATACGCAGTATTTT
CASSLMPGDTQYF
>TRBV2|TRBJ1-1|14|NA|NA
TGTGCCAGCAGAAGGACGAGGGTATTATCTGAAGCTTTCTTT
CASRRTRVLSEAFF
>TRBV3-1/TRBV3-2|TRBJ2-3|15|NA|NA
TGTGCCAGCAGCCAAGTTTCAGGGTACGCAGATACGCAGTATTTT
CASSQVSGYADTQYF
>TRBV5-1|TRBJ2-7|14|NA|few
TGCGCCAGCAGCTTGGGACCGAGGTCCTACGAGCAGTACTTC
CASSLGPRSYEQYF
>TRBV7-9|TRBJ1-1|15|NA|NA
TGTGCCAGCAGCTTATTGAACACGTACAGTGTTGAAGCTTTCTTT
CASSLLNTYSVEAFF
>TRBV28|TRBJ1-6|18|TRBD1|NA
TGTGCCAGCAGTCCGGGGACAGCCCACGGCTCCTATAATTCACCCCTCCACTTT
CASSPGTAHGSYNSPLHF
>TRBV7-9|TRBJ2-1|13|NA|NA
TGTGCCAGCAGCTTTTCAGGGAACAATGAGCAGTTCTTC
CASSFSGNNEQFF
>TRBV4-1|TRBJ1-2|15|NA|NA
TGCGCCAGCAGCCAAGAGCTAGCAGGAAACTATGGCTACACCTTC
CASSQELAGNYGYTF
>TRBV10-1|TRBJ1-4|14|TRBD1|NA
TGCGCCAGCAGTGGACAGGGCACTAATGAAAAACTGTTTTTT
CASSGQGTNEKLFF
>TRBV10-3|TRBJ1-1|15|TRBD1|NA
TGTGCCATCAGTGCTGGGGACAGCGTGAACACTGAAGCTTTCTTT
CAISAGDSVNTEAFF
>TRBV12-3/TRBV12-4|TRBJ1-1|12|NA|NA
TGTGCCAGCGAACTCGGGAACACTGAAGCTTTCTTT
CASELGNTEAFF
>TRBV5-4|TRBJ1-2|15|TRBD1|once
TGTGCCAGCAGCTATACAGGGGTGCAGGGCTATGGCTACACCTTC
CASSYTGVQGYGYTF
>TRBV2|TRBJ1-5|14|NA|many
TGTGCCAGCAGTGAAAGGAGGGTACATCAGCCCCAGCATTTT
CASSERRVHQPQHF
>TRBV2|TRBJ2-3|16|NA|once
TGTGCCAGCAGCGCCGTGGCGGGGACGAGCACAGATACGCAGTATTTT
CASSAVAGTSTDTQYF
>TRBV5-4|TRBJ1-2|16|TRBD1|once
TGTGCCAGCACCCCGAATGTAGGGGGCGGTGTCTATGGCTACACCTTC
CASTPNVGGGVYGYTF
>TRBV3-1/TRBV3-2|TRBJ2-3|17|TRBD1|NA
TGTGCCAGCAGCCAAGGCCCTACAGGGGACAAAACAGATACGCAGTATTTT
CASSQGPTGDKTDTQYF